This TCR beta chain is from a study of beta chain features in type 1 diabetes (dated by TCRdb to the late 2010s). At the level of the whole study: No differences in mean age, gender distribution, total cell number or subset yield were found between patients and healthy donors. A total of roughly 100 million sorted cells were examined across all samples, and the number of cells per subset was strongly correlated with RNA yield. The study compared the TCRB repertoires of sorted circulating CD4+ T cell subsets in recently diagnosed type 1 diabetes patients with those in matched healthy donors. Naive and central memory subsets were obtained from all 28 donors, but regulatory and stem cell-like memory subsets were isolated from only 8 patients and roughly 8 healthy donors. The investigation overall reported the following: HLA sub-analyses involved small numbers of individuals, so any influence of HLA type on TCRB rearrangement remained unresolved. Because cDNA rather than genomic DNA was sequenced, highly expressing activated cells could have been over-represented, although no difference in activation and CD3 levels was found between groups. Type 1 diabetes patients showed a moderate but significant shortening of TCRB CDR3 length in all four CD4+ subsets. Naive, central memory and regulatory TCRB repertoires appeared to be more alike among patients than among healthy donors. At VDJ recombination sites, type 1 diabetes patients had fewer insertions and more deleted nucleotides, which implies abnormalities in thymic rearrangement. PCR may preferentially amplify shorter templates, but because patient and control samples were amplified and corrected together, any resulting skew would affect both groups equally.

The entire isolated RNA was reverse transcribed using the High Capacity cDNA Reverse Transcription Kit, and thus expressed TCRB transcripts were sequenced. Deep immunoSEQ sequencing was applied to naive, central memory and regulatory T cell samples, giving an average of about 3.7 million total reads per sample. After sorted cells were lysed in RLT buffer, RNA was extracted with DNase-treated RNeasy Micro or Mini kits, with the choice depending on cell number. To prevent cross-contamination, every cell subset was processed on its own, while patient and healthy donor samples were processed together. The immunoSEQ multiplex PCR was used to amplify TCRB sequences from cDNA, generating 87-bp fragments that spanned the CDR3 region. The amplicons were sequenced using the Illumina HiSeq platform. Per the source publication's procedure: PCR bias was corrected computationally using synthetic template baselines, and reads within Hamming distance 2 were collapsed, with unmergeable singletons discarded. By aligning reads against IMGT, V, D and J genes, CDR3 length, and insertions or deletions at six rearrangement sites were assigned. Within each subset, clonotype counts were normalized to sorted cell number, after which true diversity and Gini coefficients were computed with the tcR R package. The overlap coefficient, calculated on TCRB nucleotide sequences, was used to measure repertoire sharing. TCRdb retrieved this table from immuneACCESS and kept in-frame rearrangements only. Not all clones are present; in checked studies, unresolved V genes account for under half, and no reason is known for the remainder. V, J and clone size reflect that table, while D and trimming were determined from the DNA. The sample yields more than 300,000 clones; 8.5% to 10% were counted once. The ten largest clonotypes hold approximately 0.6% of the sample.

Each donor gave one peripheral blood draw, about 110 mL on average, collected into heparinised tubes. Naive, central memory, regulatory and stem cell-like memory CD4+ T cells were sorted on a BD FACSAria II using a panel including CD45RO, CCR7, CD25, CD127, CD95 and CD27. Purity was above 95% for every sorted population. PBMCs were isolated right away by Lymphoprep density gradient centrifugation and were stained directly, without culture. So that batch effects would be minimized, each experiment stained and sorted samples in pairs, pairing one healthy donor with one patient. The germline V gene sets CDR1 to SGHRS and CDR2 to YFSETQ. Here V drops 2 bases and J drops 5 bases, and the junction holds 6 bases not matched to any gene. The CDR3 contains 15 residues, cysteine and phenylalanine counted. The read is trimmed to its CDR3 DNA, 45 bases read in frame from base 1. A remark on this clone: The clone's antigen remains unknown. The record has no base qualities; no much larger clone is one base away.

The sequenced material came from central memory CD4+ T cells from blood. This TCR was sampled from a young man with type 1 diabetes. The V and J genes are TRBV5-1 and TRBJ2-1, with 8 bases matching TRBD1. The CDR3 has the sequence CASSFAGTGDNEQFF. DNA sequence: TGCGCCAGCAGCTTCGCCGGGACAGGCGACAATGAGCAGTTCTTC. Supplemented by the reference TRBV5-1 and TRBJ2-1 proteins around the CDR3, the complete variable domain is KAGVTQTPRYLIKTRGQQVTLSCSPISGHRSVSWYQQTPGQGLQFLFEYFSETQRNKGNFPGRFSGRQFSNSRSEMNVSTLELGDSALYLCASSFAGTGDNEQFFGPGTRLTVL.